These 2 T cell receptor beta chains originate from one sample sequenced in a study of blood T cell repertoires in COVID-19 (dated by TCRdb to between 2020 and 2021). The library was built by means of the immunoSEQ multiplex PCR assay. The source is immuneACCESS, and TCRdb retained only in-frame sequences with V and J called. Part of the clones is not carried over; for the studies checked, unresolved V genes explain less than half of this, and the remainder is unexplained. This sample gives over 70,000 clones in total; 77% of them show up just once. Of the sample, roughly a tenth falls within the top ten clones. The sample was peripheral blood. These receptors were taken from a woman older than 75 with acute or convalescent COVID-19.

In its sample, this clone was seen once. This rearrangement joins TRBV21-1 to TRBJ1-1; TRBD1, as called in the table, went unchecked against the DNA. TRBV21-1 is assigned pseudogene status. The CDR3 extends over 16 amino acids. The CDR3 loop reads CASSKVSPPWTGKAFF. CDR3 coding DNA: TGTGCCAGCAGCAAAGTGTCGCCCCCCTGGACAGGGAAAGCTTTCTTT.

Worth noting for this clone: Other DNA sequences from this sample encode an identical CDR3 as well. CDR3 protein: CASSPRGSGNTIYF. The CDR3 nucleotides are TGTGCCAGCAGCCCCAGGGGTTCTGGAAACACCATATATTTT. The rearrangement uses TRBV3-1 (or the pseudogene TRBV3-2) and TRBJ1-3, with D possibly TRBD1 on 6 matching bases. The V gene's germline CDR1 is LGHDT and CDR2 YNNKEL (reference sequence). Trimming took off 4 bases at V and 1 base at J, with 8 bases between the two ends. The CDR3 has 14 amino acids.